The next 3 T cell receptor beta chains were all read from a single sample in a study of cytomegalovirus exposure and HLA in healthy donors. PCR used 60 Vbeta primers and 13 Jbeta primers. Data came from immunoSEQ multiplex PCR; TCRdb stores just in-frame clones and leaves some out. The table has about 120,000 clones, around 81% seen once; the top ten hold roughly 3.9%. Sequencing was carried out using PBMCs. These receptors were obtained from a woman aged 25 to 39 in good health and CMV-seronegative.

The chain uses TRBV5-1 and TRBJ2-7, with 9 bases lining up with TRBD1. The CDR3 extends over 14 amino acids. The germline CDR1 and CDR2 sequences are SGHRS and YFSETQ. With 7 bases clipped from V and 3 bases from J, the junction kept 8 bases outside the gene matches. The CDR3 spells CASASGQGLYEQYF. In DNA form, the CDR3 reads TGCGCCAGCGCTTCGGGACAGGGTCTCTACGAGCAGTACTTC.

The chain has TRBV5-1 and TRBJ2-7; the D gene is possibly TRBD2 (6 bases). The length of the CDR3 is 14 residues. V lost 0 bases and J lost 0, with 7 bases in between. Per germline, CDR1 SGHRS and CDR2 YFSETQ. CDR3 loop: CASSLGRDSYEQYF. CDR3 in DNA: TGCGCCAGCAGCTTGGGGCGGGACTCCTACGAGCAGTACTTC.

The chain has TRBV5-1 and TRBJ1-2; D is perhaps TRBD1 (5 bases). The CDR3 loop spans 14 amino acids. Germline assignment: CDR1 SGHRS and CDR2 YFSETQ. Trimming took off 0 bases at V and 6 bases at J, with 12 bases between the two ends. The CDR3 coding sequence is TGCGCCAGCAGCTTGGCCAGGGTAAGAGATGGCTACACCTTC. Protein: CASSLARVRDGYTF.